Sequencing of this TCR beta chain was carried out in a study of early stage breast cancer tumors. As for the study in general: About 70% of the 16 invasive tumors were ER+, PR+ and HER2-.

With respect to this clone: Its antigen is currently unknown.

CDR3 length: 16 amino acids. The protocol was immunoSEQ multiplex PCR, while the TCRdb copy is restricted to in-frame clones and leaves out a portion. The sample yields 50,000 to 75,000 clones, more than 60% seen once. General study findings and limits: Compared with adjacent normal breast, tumors showed roughly 2.5-fold denser, more clonal T cells.

The rearrangement joins TRBV21-1 to TRBJ2-3; TRBD1, as called in the table, went unchecked against the DNA. TRBV21-1 is designated a pseudogene. The sample consisted of blood. The receptor was isolated from a person aged 25 to 39 with breast cancer. CDR3 sequence (DNA): TGTGCCAGCAGCAAAGTCGGACTCTTCACTCCAGGGGCGCAGTATTTT. Protein product: CASSKVGLFTPGAQYF.